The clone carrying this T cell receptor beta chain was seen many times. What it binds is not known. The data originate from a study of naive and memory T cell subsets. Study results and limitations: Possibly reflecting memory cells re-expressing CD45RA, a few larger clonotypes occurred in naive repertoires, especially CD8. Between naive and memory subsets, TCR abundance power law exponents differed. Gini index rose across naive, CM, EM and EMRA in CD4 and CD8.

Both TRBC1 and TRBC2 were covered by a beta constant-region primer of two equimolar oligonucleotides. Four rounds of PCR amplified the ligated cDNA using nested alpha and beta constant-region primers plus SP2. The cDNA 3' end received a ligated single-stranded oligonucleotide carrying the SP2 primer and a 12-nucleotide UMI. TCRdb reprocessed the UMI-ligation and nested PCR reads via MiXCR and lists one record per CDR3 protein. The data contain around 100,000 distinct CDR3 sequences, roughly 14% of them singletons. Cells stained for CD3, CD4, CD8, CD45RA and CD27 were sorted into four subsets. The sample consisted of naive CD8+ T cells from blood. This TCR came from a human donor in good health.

The CDR3 DNA sequence: TGTGCCAGCAGCCCCCTGGAGGAGGCTTTCTTT. Protein product: CASSPLEEAFF. The chain has TRBV7-9 and TRBJ1-1; the D is unclear. Germline V gene sequence: CDR1 SEHNR, CDR2 FQNEAQ (reference sequence). The CDR3 runs to 11 residues. V was shortened by 5 bases and J by 11 bases, with 12 bases between the two germline ends.